A selection of T cell receptor beta chains follows, all from one sample in a study of blood T cell repertoires in COVID-19. The assay was immunoSEQ multiplex PCR, and TCRdb's table has in-frame clones only and misses some. The top ten clones hold about 10% of a sample with roughly 180,000 clones, under 90% of them seen once. Material for sequencing was peripheral blood. These receptors all stem from a woman of 80 years or more with active or convalescent COVID-19. CDR3s include the opening cysteine and the closing phenylalanine or tryptophan. The order of the fields is D gene, V gene, clone size, J gene, CDR3 length, CDR3 protein, CDR3 DNA. The D gene is left open where the match is weak. The size field is filled for only some rows; it gives once, few, many or a size class.

>TRBD1|TRBV12-3/TRBV12-4|-|TRBJ1-2|13
CASSRGQRGGYTF
TGTGCCAGCAGCAGGGGGCAGCGCGGTGGCTACACCTTC
>TRBD1|TRBV6-5|-|TRBJ1-1|15
CASTKTGGMNTEAFF
TGTGCCAGCACCAAGACAGGGGGGATGAACACTGAAGCTTTCTTT
>-|TRBV5-6|-|TRBJ2-2|15
CASSPSRGYTGELFF
TGTGCCAGCAGCCCATCAAGGGGATACACCGGGGAGCTGTTTTTT
>-|TRBV7-2|-|TRBJ2-7|14
CASSLQGPNYEQYF
TGTGCCAGCAGCTTACAGGGGCCCAACTACGAGCAGTACTTC
>-|TRBV5-1|-|TRBJ1-6|16
CASSLASGQVNSPLHF
TGCGCCAGCAGCTTGGCTTCGGGACAAGTTAATTCACCCCTCCACTTT
>TRBD2|TRBV7-2|-|TRBJ2-3|16
CASSYLAGGIGREQYF
TGTGCCAGCAGCTATCTAGCGGGGGGGATTGGGAGGGAGCAGTATTTT
>-|TRBV14|-|TRBJ2-7|14
CASSHGLGSYEQYF
TGTGCCAGCAGCCATGGACTGGGCTCCTACGAGCAGTACTTC
>TRBD1|TRBV9|-|TRBJ1-1|14
CASSAQGQGAEAFF
TGTGCCAGCAGCGCCCAGGGACAGGGGGCTGAAGCTTTCTTT
>-|TRBV6-5|-|TRBJ1-1|13
CASTRDTKTEAFF
TGTGCCAGCACCAGGGACACCAAAACTGAAGCTTTCTTT
>-|TRBV6-5|once|TRBJ1-3|16
CASSYRGREGGNTIYF
TGTGCCAGCAGTTACAGGGGTAGGGAGGGAGGAAACACCATATATTTT
>TRBD2|TRBV7-3|-|TRBJ2-3|14
CASSLTSGRDTQYF
TGTGCCAGCAGCTTGACTAGCGGGAGGGATACGCAGTATTTT
>-|TRBV6-2/TRBV6-3|once|TRBJ1-6|18
CASSTNRDRGTYNSPLHF
TGTGCCAGCAGCACCAACAGGGACCGAGGGACCTATAATTCACCCCTCCACTTT
>TRBD2|TRBV9|-|TRBJ2-1|16
CASSASSGLVLNEQFF
TGTGCCAGCAGCGCGTCCTCGGGACTAGTCCTCAATGAGCAGTTCTTC
>-|TRBV15|-|TRBJ1-4|14
CATSRAGTYEKLFF
TGTGCCACCAGCAGAGCAGGGACATATGAAAAACTGTTTTTT
>-|TRBV9|-|TRBJ2-1|16
CASSVGRDLSYNEQFF
TGTGCCAGCAGCGTAGGAAGAGATCTCTCCTACAATGAGCAGTTCTTC
>TRBD2|TRBV24-1|-|TRBJ2-7|16
CATSDGEASGYYEQYF
TGTGCCACCAGTGACGGGGAGGCTAGCGGCTACTACGAGCAGTACTTC
>TRBD1|TRBV29-1|-|TRBJ2-1|14
CSVAQGQGVNEQFF
TGCAGCGTTGCTCAGGGACAGGGGGTAAATGAGCAGTTCTTC
>TRBD1|TRBV18|-|TRBJ2-7|13
CASSATGAYEQYF
TGTGCCAGCTCGGCGACAGGGGCCTACGAGCAGTACTTC
>-|TRBV3-1/TRBV3-2|-|TRBJ1-4|16
CASSTIDRKNNEKLFF
TGTGCCAGCAGCACGATTGACAGGAAAAATAATGAAAAACTGTTTTTT
>-|TRBV3-1/TRBV3-2|-|TRBJ1-1|12
CASSQGSTEAFF
TGTGCCAGCAGCCAGGGGAGCACTGAAGCTTTCTTT
>TRBD1|TRBV7-3|-|TRBJ2-1|12
CASSPGQGEQFF
TGTGCCAGCAGCCCCGGACAGGGAGAGCAGTTCTTC
>-|TRBV5-1|-|TRBJ1-1|16
CASRLARVGMNTEAFF
TGCGCCAGCAGGCTGGCCAGGGTAGGCATGAACACTGAAGCTTTCTTT
>TRBD2|TRBV5-1|-|TRBJ2-1|15
CASTSGSPVRHEQFF
TGCGCCAGCACTAGCGGGAGTCCTGTTCGGCATGAGCAGTTCTTC
>-|TRBV27|once|TRBJ2-7|15
CASSLVSGTGNEQYF
TGTGCCAGCAGTTTAGTTTCTGGAACGGGAAACGAGCAGTACTTC
>TRBD1|TRBV28|-|TRBJ2-7|13
CASMLQGATEQYF
TGTGCCAGCATGCTACAGGGGGCTACCGAGCAGTACTTC
>TRBD2|TRBV24-1|-|TRBJ2-1|18
CATSDSLAGASSYNEQFF
TGTGCCACCAGTGATTCGTTAGCGGGAGCTTCCTCCTACAATGAGCAGTTCTTC
>-|TRBV3-1/TRBV3-2|few|TRBJ1-1|13
CASSQAEDTEAFF
TGTGCCAGCAGCCAAGCAGAGGATACTGAAGCTTTCTTT
>TRBD2|TRBV11-2|once|TRBJ2-3|17
CASSLRTSGRRTDTQYF
TGTGCCAGCAGCCTTCGGACTAGCGGGAGAAGAACAGATACGCAGTATTTT
>-|TRBV5-1|-|TRBJ2-5|14
CASSLASSQETQYF
TGCGCCAGCAGCTTGGCGTCTTCCCAAGAGACCCAGTACTTC
>-|TRBV5-1|-|TRBJ2-5|14
CASSLDLLQETQYF
TGCGCCAGCAGCTTAGATCTACTACAAGAGACCCAGTACTTC
>TRBD2|TRBV5-1|-|TRBJ2-7|12
CASSSGGYEQYF
TGCGCCAGCAGCTCGGGGGGGTACGAGCAGTACTTC
>TRBD2|TRBV6-6|-|TRBJ2-7|15
CASSRWREEGNEQYF
TGTGCCAGCAGCCGTTGGCGGGAGGAAGGCAACGAGCAGTACTTC
>TRBD1|TRBV5-4|-|TRBJ2-5|14
CASSPGTDQETQYF
TGTGCCAGCAGCCCGGGGACAGATCAAGAGACCCAGTACTTC
>TRBD1|TRBV5-1|-|TRBJ2-5|13
CASSWTGGETQYF
TGCGCCAGCAGCTGGACAGGGGGGGAGACCCAGTACTTC
>-|TRBV6-1|-|TRBJ2-4|14
CASSEGFNKNIQYF
TGTGCCAGCAGTGAAGGTTTTAACAAAAACATTCAGTACTTC
>TRBD1|TRBV5-1|-|TRBJ1-1|14
CASSLMGRGTEAFF
TGCGCCAGCAGCTTGATGGGCAGGGGGACTGAAGCTTTCTTT
>TRBD1|TRBV18|few|TRBJ1-2|15
CASSPRDRGTYGYTF
TGTGCCAGCTCACCTAGGGACAGGGGAACCTATGGCTACACCTTC
>TRBD2|TRBV3-1/TRBV3-2|-|TRBJ2-1|14
CASSHTSGADEQFF
TGTGCCAGCAGCCACACTAGCGGAGCGGATGAGCAGTTCTTC
>TRBD1|TRBV5-1|-|TRBJ1-2|15
CASSFRTGGFDGYTF
TGCGCCAGCAGCTTCCGGACAGGGGGCTTCGATGGCTACACCTTC
>-|TRBV3-1/TRBV3-2|-|TRBJ2-2|20
CASSPVLGADSTANTGELFF
TGTGCCAGCAGCCCAGTATTAGGGGCCGACTCCACCGCGAACACCGGGGAGCTGTTTTTT
>-|TRBV5-1|-|TRBJ2-5|14
CASSLVDSQETQYF
TGCGCCAGCAGCTTGGTCGACAGCCAAGAGACCCAGTACTTC
>TRBD1|TRBV24-1|-|TRBJ2-7|15
CATSEATGAPSEQYF
TGTGCCACCAGTGAAGCGACAGGGGCTCCCTCCGAGCAGTACTTC
>TRBD1|TRBV7-9|-|TRBJ1-3|16
CASSAPGQSSGNTIYF
TGTGCCAGCAGCGCTCCGGGACAGAGCTCTGGAAACACCATATATTTT
>TRBD1|TRBV10-3|few|TRBJ1-3|14
CAIRQGASGNTIYF
TGTGCCATCAGGCAGGGGGCGTCTGGAAACACCATATATTTT
>-|TRBV3-1/TRBV3-2|-|TRBJ1-1|14
CASSLGGFETEAFF
TGTGCCAGCAGCTTAGGGGGATTCGAAACTGAAGCTTTCTTT
>-|TRBV10-3|-|TRBJ2-7|14
CAISEGEPSYEQYF
TGTGCCATCAGTGAGGGGGAGCCATCCTACGAGCAGTACTTC
>-|TRBV7-8|-|TRBJ2-4|12
CASSLSGNIQYF
TGTGCCAGCAGTCTGAGCGGAAACATTCAGTACTTC
>TRBD1|TRBV3-1/TRBV3-2|-|TRBJ2-7|14
CASSTWDSSYEQYF
TGTGCCAGCAGCACATGGGACAGCTCCTACGAGCAGTACTTC
>TRBD1|TRBV19|once|TRBJ1-5|16
CASSRIGQGLNQPQHF
TGTGCCAGTAGCCGAATAGGACAGGGCTTAAATCAGCCCCAGCATTTT
>-|TRBV5-1|-|TRBJ1-6|16
CASSPRTYSYNSPLHF
TGCGCCAGCAGCCCGAGAACGTACTCCTATAATTCACCCCTCCACTTT
>TRBD1|TRBV6-1|-|TRBJ1-1|14
CASSEGQGVGEAFF
TGTGCCAGCAGTGAAGGACAGGGAGTGGGTGAAGCTTTCTTT
>-|TRBV19|-|TRBJ2-5|15
CASSIVRPQQETQYF
TGTGCCAGTAGTATAGTTCGGCCCCAACAGGAGACCCAGTACTTC
>-|TRBV7-3|-|TRBJ1-2|13
CASSLLPGNGYTF
TGTGCCAGCAGCTTACTTCCAGGGAACGGCTACACCTTC
>TRBD1|TRBV19|-|TRBJ1-1|14
CASRATGGAAEAFF
TGTGCCAGTAGGGCGACAGGGGGCGCGGCTGAAGCTTTCTTT
>-|TRBV7-9|-|TRBJ2-7|13
CASSFTGLSEQYF
TGTGCCAGCAGCTTTACAGGTTTGAGCGAGCAGTACTTC
>-|TRBV14|-|TRBJ2-7|12
CASSQGRYEQYF
TGTGCCAGCAGCCAAGGGAGATACGAGCAGTACTTC
>TRBD1|TRBV5-1|-|TRBJ1-1|16
CASSQGQGQGLGIAFF
TGCGCCAGCAGCCAGGGACAGGGGCAGGGTCTGGGAATAGCTTTCTTT
>TRBD1|TRBV28|-|TRBJ1-3|14
CASRTGGSGNTIYF
TGTGCCAGCAGAACAGGGGGCTCTGGAAACACCATATATTTT
>TRBD1|TRBV5-1|-|TRBJ2-1|15
CASSFGTGDINEQFF
TGCGCCAGCAGCTTTGGGACAGGGGACATCAATGAGCAGTTCTTC
>-|TRBV7-9|-|TRBJ1-4|14
CASSWTASNEKLFF
TGTGCCAGCAGCTGGACAGCATCTAATGAAAAACTGTTTTTT